The rows below give T cell receptor beta chains drawn from one sample of a study of blood T cell repertoires in COVID-19. Some clones are missing from TCRdb's copy, which holds only in-frame ones; the method was immunoSEQ multiplex PCR. This table has more than 200,000 clones, around 87% appearing once. Sequenced input: PBMCs or T cells enriched from blood (not recorded which). The receptors originated from a man in his thirties or forties in a cohort exposed to, infected with or recovered from COVID-19 (not recorded which). The CDR3 runs from the conserved cysteine through the conserved F or W. Expanded clones get a size class; other rows say once, few or many, or leave the size out.

abundance | v_gene | CDR3aa
NA | TRBV7-3 | CASTSGRRTDTQYF
NA | TRBV9 | CASSVSGGSSMSTEAFF
NA | TRBV7-2 | CASSLELGKAKNIQYF
NA | TRBV5-1 | CASGPGRQGYEQYF
once | TRBV5-1 | CASRPGTGGYYEQYF
NA | TRBV18 | CASSAGITGESEQYF
NA | TRBV3-1/TRBV3-2 | CASSPQVRDSYEQYF
few | TRBV2 | CASSDGPGNSPLHF
NA | TRBV7-2 | CARGRGTSSEQFF
NA | TRBV28 | CASSLHPGDSNEQFF
NA | TRBV27 | CASRAPTSGKNEQYF
NA | TRBV19 | CASSIVGGPYEQYF
NA | TRBV5-3 | CARSPLPWSGQYF
NA | TRBV14 | CASSQALGTDTQYF
NA | TRBV7-3 | CASSPRGRGGGNEQFF
NA | TRBV6-5 | CASSYSIQLNQPQHF
NA | TRBV4-3 | CASSPFVVGDTEAFF
NA | TRBV2 | CASITRLSYNEQFF
NA | TRBV28 | CASRQGGEYGYTF
NA | TRBV28 | CASSARLAGYTGELFF
NA | TRBV7-2 | CASSLAQLVYNEQFF
NA | TRBV11-2 | CASSLVAGANLSGANVLTF
NA | TRBV28 | CASSPSLTDTQYF
NA | TRBV27 | CASSLFSNQPQHF
NA | TRBV7-2 | CASSLSGINQPQHF
NA | TRBV4-1 | CASSQVPGLGYTF
few | TRBV5-1 | CASSPLSGNEQFF
once | TRBV7-9 | CASSALTSGSSDEQFF
NA | TRBV4-2 | CASEGADTQYF
NA | TRBV3-1/TRBV3-2 | CASSPRGREREQYF
NA | TRBV2 | CASSVESNLNEQYF
NA | TRBV9 | CASSGSPPGGDTNEAFF
NA | TRBV5-5 | CASRSLGLTDTQYF
NA | TRBV11-2 | CASITGPGQGVGEQYF
once | TRBV18 | CASSPISGVSYNEQFF
NA | TRBV27 | CATERGPQAFF
NA | TRBV5-1 | CASSLTSGTPTGQFF
few | TRBV28 | CASSLFRNGYTF
once | TRBV29-1 | CSATDRDADTQYF
NA | TRBV7-6 | CASSLNRASYEQYF